This TCR beta chain was recorded in a study of CD8+ T cells in alopecia areata. For the study at large: Tofacitinib ran 6 to 18 months, followed by 6 months off drug. Whole-study results and caveats: Scalp data also include sequences from resident alphabeta T cells of normal skin.

In each case, RNA was isolated and then reverse transcribed into cDNA as the sequencing template. Only in-frame clones appear in the TCRdb table, and some are missing; sequencing was by immunoSEQ multiplex PCR. The sample has under 350,000 clones; 58% are singletons. Concerning this clone: Antigen unknown.

Indicated treatment: oral pan-JAK inhibitor, 5-10 mg twice daily. Punch biopsies of lesional scalp, plus peripheral blood, were taken from alopecia areata patients. The sequence derives from a human donor with alopecia areata. The sample in question was CD4+ T cells sorted from blood, obtained at week 24, from a patient treated with tofacitinib.

The CDR3, as DNA: TGTGCCAGCAGTTCCTGGCGGGGGTCCTACGAGCAGTACTTC. This sequence encodes CASSSWRGSYEQYF. The rearrangement joins TRBV6-6 to TRBJ2-7; 7 nucleotides line up with TRBD2. The germline CDR1 and CDR2 sequences are MNHNY and SVGAGI (reference sequence). CDR3 length: 14 residues. J gave up 1 base and V 4 bases, and 4 bases lay outside the gene matches.